This T cell receptor beta chain was sequenced in a study of T cell responses to AZD1222 COVID-19 vaccine. Notes on the study in general: Regions 160-218 and 743-854 held dominance among vaccine-associated CD4 TCRs, which spanned spike.

Of note for this clone: What it binds is not known.

The CDR3 loop spans 14 amino acids. Trimming left V 5 bases short and J 0 bases short, with 8 bases between. Germline V gene data show CDR1 as LNHDA and CDR2 as SQIVND (reference sequence). Generated by immunoSEQ multiplex PCR, the TCRdb table keeps only in-frame clones and is missing some. Of approximately 140,000 clones detected, about nine tenths appear once; the ten largest clones hold under 4%. The receptor comes from an adult who received the AZD1222 COVID-19 vaccine. The V and J genes are TRBV19 and TRBJ2-1; D is ambiguous. Sequencing used peripheral blood, obtained 28 days after the second AZD1222 dose. CDR3 amino acids: CASSRAASYNEQFF. Here the CDR3 DNA reads TGTGCCAGTAGTCGGGCAGCCTCCTACAATGAGCAGTTCTTC.